This paragraph covers one T cell receptor beta chain sequence. This sample was included in a study of shared clonotypes between healthy human individuals. Genomic DNA belonging to each subset was distributed in equal measure over several immunoSEQ plates. Using around 200 ng DNA, 30,000 or so T cell genomes, the sorted-subset replicate PCRs were run. The table came from immunoSEQ multiplex PCR; TCRdb's copy has only in-frame clones and leaves some out. The table lists roughly 2,000,000 clones, about 95% of them singletons. Trimming removed 6 bases from V and 4 bases from J, with 19 bases in between. The CDR3 spans 15 residues. Germline CDR1 and CDR2: LNHDA and SQIVND (reference sequence). As defined, naive CD8 cells were CD45RO-negative and positively selected for CCR7, with terminally differentiated effector memory CD45RA+ cells excluded.

The chain couples TRBV19 to TRBJ2-7; D unresolved. The clonotype was recovered from a man aged 18 to 30 in good health. Sequenced sample: naive CD8+ T cells sorted from blood. For the CDR3, the DNA is TGTGCCAGTAGCTCATATGAGGAACAACCTTACGAGCAGTACTTC. This encodes CASSSYEEQPYEQYF.